The clone carrying this TCR beta chain was seen many times. What it binds is unknown. Read coverage stops 3 residues before the CDR3 terminus; the germline J gene supplies the remainder. Measured with immunoSEQ multiplex PCR; TCRdb has only the in-frame clones, and not every one. The record shows around 40,000 clones for this sample, with no singletons present. The data originate from a study of T cell clonality in common variable immunodeficiency. Broader study findings: T cell subpopulation sequencing would be needed to explain CVID clonality. TCRbeta clonality was increased in CVID versus healthy controls. Shared TCRbeta clones were fewer between CVID subjects than controls. Common variable immunodeficiency TCR beta sequences reportedly had fewer deletions and N-nucleotide insertions.

The CDR3 spans 15 residues. Germline assignment: CDR1 MNHNS and CDR2 SASEGT. V gave up 1 base and J gave up 1 base; unmatched junction bases: 1. The chain employs TRBV6-1 and TRBJ2-7; 10 bases align to TRBD2. The receptor was isolated from a person aged 18 to 75 in good health. The sequenced sample consisted of peripheral blood mononuclear cells. Partial CDR3 DNA: TGTGCCAGCAGTGAAGAACTAGCGGGGTCCTACGAG. Its protein product is CASSEELAGSYE. Given in full, the CDR3 is CASSEELAGSYEQYF.